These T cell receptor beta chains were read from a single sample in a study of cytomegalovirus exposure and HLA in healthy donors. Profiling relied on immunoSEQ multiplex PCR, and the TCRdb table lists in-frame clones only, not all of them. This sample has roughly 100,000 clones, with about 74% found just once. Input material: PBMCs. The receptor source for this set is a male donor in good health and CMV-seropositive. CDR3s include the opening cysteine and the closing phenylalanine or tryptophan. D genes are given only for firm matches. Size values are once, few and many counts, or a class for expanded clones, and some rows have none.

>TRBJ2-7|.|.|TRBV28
CASSLETRFAYEQYF
TGTGCCAGCAGTCTCGAAACTAGATTCGCCTACGAGCAGTACTTC
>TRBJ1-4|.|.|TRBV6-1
CASSFSATNEKLFF
TGTGCCAGCAGTTTCAGTGCAACTAATGAAAAACTGTTTTTT
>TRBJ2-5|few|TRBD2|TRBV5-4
CASSLSGVLRTQYF
TGTGCCAGCAGCTTGAGCGGGGTCCTCCGAACCCAGTACTTC
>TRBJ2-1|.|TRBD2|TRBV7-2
CASSLELAEPNEQFF
TGTGCCAGCAGCTTAGAACTAGCGGAGCCGAATGAGCAGTTCTTC
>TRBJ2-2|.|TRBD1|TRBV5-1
CASSFGTGNTGELFF
TGCGCCAGCAGCTTCGGGACAGGGAACACCGGGGAGCTGTTTTTT
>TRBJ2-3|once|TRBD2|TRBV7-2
CASSFSSGRAADTQYF
TGTGCCAGCAGCTTTTCGAGCGGGAGGGCAGCAGATACGCAGTATTTT
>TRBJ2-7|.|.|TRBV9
CASSVGQGYSSEQYF
TGTGCCAGCAGCGTAGGGCAGGGCTACTCCTCTGAGCAGTACTTC
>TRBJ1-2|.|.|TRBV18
CASSQGANYGYTF
TGTGCCAGCTCACAGGGGGCTAACTATGGCTACACCTTC
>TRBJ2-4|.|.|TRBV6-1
CALQGPSSEKNSQYF
TGTGCCCTACAGGGCCCCTCCAGCGAGAAAAACAGTCAGTACTTC
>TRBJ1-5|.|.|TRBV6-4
CASSAEVDQPQHF
TGTGCCAGCAGTGCCGAGGTCGATCAGCCCCAGCATTTT
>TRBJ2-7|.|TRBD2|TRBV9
CASTTSGRASDEQYF
TGTGCCAGCACCACTAGCGGGAGGGCCAGCGACGAGCAGTACTTC
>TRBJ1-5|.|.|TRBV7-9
CSSSPRENQPQHF
TGTTCCAGCAGCCCTAGGGAGAATCAGCCCCAGCATTTT
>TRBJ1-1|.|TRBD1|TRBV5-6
CASSLTGQGVLNTEAFF
TGTGCCAGCAGCTTGACCGGACAGGGGGTTTTGAACACTGAAGCTTTCTTT
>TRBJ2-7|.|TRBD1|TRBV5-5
CASSLWTGGYEQYF
TGTGCCAGCAGCCTCTGGACAGGGGGCTACGAGCAGTACTTC
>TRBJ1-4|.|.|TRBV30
CAWSTLVATNEKLFF
TGTGCCTGGAGTACCCTAGTTGCAACTAATGAAAAACTGTTTTTT
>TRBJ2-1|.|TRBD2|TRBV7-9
CASSSTSGSVNEQFF
TGTGCCAGCAGCTCGACTAGCGGGAGTGTGAATGAGCAGTTCTTC
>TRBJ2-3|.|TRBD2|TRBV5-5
CASSLIGTGTRSRFTDTQYF
TGTGCCAGCAGCTTGATAGGGACCGGGACTAGAAGCCGATTCACAGATACGCAGTATTTT
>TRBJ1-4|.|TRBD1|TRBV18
CASSPEGQREKLFF
TGTGCCAGCTCACCAGAGGGACAGAGGGAAAAACTGTTTTTT
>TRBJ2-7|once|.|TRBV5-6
CASSFVQSYEQYF
TGTGCCAGCAGCTTCGTGCAGTCCTACGAGCAGTACTTC
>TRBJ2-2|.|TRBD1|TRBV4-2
CASSLRDREGGELFF
TGTGCCAGCAGCCTCCGGGACAGGGAGGGCGGGGAGCTGTTTTTT
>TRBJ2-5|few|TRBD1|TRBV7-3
CASSSGQHGTQYF
TGTGCCAGCAGCTCGGGACAGCACGGGACCCAGTACTTC
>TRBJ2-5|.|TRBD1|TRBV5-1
CASTPGTEETQYF
TGCGCCAGCACCCCCGGGACAGAAGAGACCCAGTACTTC
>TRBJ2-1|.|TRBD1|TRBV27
CASSSRQGRSYNEQFF
TGTGCCAGCAGTTCACGACAGGGTAGGTCCTACAATGAGCAGTTCTTC
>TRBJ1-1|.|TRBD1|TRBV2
CASSARRQGTNTEAFF
TGTGCCAGCAGTGCACGCCGACAGGGAACGAACACTGAAGCTTTCTTT
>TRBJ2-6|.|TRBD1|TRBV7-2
CASSTRTGRSGANVLTF
TGTGCCAGCAGCACCCGGACAGGGCGATCTGGGGCCAACGTCCTGACTTTC
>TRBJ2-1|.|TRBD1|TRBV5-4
CASSRDRGAYNEQFF
TGTGCCAGCAGCCGGGACAGGGGTGCCTACAATGAGCAGTTCTTC
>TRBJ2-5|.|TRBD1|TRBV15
CATSTRTGQETQYF
TGTGCCACCAGCACCCGGACAGGTCAAGAGACCCAGTACTTC
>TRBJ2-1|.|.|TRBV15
CATSGSENNEQFF
TGTGCCACCAGCGGTAGCGAAAACAATGAGCAGTTCTTC
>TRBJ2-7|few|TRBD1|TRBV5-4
CASSSSTGTEYYEQYF
TGTGCCAGCAGCTCCTCCACCGGGACAGAGTACTACGAGCAGTACTTC
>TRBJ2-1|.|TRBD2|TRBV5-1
CASSFSAGAYNEQFF
TGCGCCAGCAGCTTTTCAGCGGGAGCTTACAATGAGCAGTTCTTC
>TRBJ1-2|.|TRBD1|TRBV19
CASSITAGGASGYGYTF
TGTGCCAGTAGTATCACGGCAGGGGGCGCGAGTGGCTATGGCTACACCTTC
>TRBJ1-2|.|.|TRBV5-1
CASSLSFPGKSGYTF
TGCGCCAGCAGCTTGTCTTTTCCGGGAAAGAGTGGCTACACCTTC
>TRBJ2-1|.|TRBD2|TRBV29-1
CSVDGLAGGWDEQFF
TGCAGCGTTGATGGACTAGCGGGAGGATGGGATGAGCAGTTCTTC
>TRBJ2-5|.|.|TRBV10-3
CAISRGGQETQYF
TGTGCCATCTCTAGGGGGGGCCAAGAGACCCAGTACTTC